This T cell receptor (beta chain) was sequenced during a study of spatial heterogeneity in lung cancer. Study-level information: A consistent excess of beta-chain over alpha-chain sequences was detected. General study points: Resection blood, more than follow-up blood, showed ubiquitous expanded tumor TCRs.

This clonotype has more than one count but fewer than ten. Its antigen remains unknown. Unique molecular identifiers, one per molecule, were present on every TCR cDNA molecule. Via MiXCR, TCRdb re-called the 5' RACE reads, giving one row per CDR3 protein. The table has 110,000 or so distinct CDR3 sequences, 9.5% to 14% seen once. As to time point: blood at routine non-recurrence follow-up after resection. The input material, whole RNA from tumor, nontumor lung or frozen PBMC, was sequenced unsorted. CDR3 length: 16 residues. With 6 bases clipped from V and 4 bases from J, the junction kept 7 bases outside the gene matches. Germline CDR1 MDHEN, CDR2 SYDVKM.

This clonotype was sampled from a female donor with early-stage non-small cell lung cancer. This sequence joins TRBV28 and TRBJ2-2; 11 bases line up with TRBD2. The sample here was PBMCs, taken at follow-up. The CDR3 coding sequence is TGTGCCAGCAGATATAGCGGGAGGGCCGTCACCGGGGAGCTGTTTTTT. Translation: CASRYSGRAVTGELFF.